The present TCR beta chain was sequenced within a study of cytomegalovirus exposure and HLA in healthy donors. PCR used 60 Vbeta primers and 13 Jbeta primers. The assay was immunoSEQ multiplex PCR, and TCRdb's table has in-frame clones only and misses some. This sample carries 65,000 to 85,000 clones, with over 1.5% going to the ten biggest clones. This TCR was sampled from a woman in her 30s in good health and CMV-seronegative. Material: PBMCs.

The CDR3 coding sequence is TGTGCCAGCTCACCACCCCGTGGGCCCCGGGATACGCAGTATTTT. It codes for CASSPPRGPRDTQYF. The chain recombines TRBV18 with TRBJ2-3; D gene unclear. V was trimmed by 0 bases and J by 6 bases, leaving 13 bases between them. The CDR3 runs 15 residues. The germline V gene has CDR1 KGHSH and CDR2 LQKENI.